These 8 T cell receptor beta chains came from one sample sequenced in a study of blood T cell repertoires in COVID-19. Assay used: immunoSEQ multiplex PCR; TCRdb lists only in-frame clones, some missing. The table records about 48,000 clones, 77% of them present only once. Sequenced sample: peripheral blood. The receptors here all came from a human donor with active or convalescent COVID-19. The donor label of this sample is uncertain.

The chain combines TRBV5-1 with TRBJ2-5; TRBD2 might be the D (8 bases). V shed 0 bases and J shed 2 bases, with 20 bases lying between them. The germline CDR1 and CDR2 sequences are SGHRS and YFSETQ. The CDR3 runs 18 residues. The chain's CDR3 is CASSLAAGGRGGQETQYF. Written as DNA, the CDR3 is TGCGCCAGCAGCTTGGCGGCAGGGGGACGCGGGGGGCAAGAGACCCAGTACTTC.

The rearrangement links TRBV5-4 to TRBJ1-1, with a possible D match to TRBD1 (5 bases). The ends were cut back, 2 bases at V and 0 bases at J, with 8 bases in the middle. Germline V CDR1 and CDR2: SGHNT, YYREEE (reference sequence). The CDR3 sequence is 14 residues long. The CDR3 sequence: CASSFRQMNTEAFF. The DNA for the CDR3 is TGTGCCAGCAGCTTTAGACAGATGAACACTGAAGCTTTCTTT.

The chain links TRBV6-4 to TRBJ2-7, with 9 nucleotides matching TRBD1. There are 15 residues in the CDR3. V shed 1 base, J shed 2 bases, and the junction held 3 bases outside the gene matches. From germline, CDR1 is MRHNA and CDR2 SNTAGT. As DNA, the CDR3 is TGTGCCAGCAGTGACTGGGACAGGGCCACCTACGAGCAGTACTTC. Amino acids: CASSDWDRATYEQYF.

The chain uses TRBV7-6 and TRBJ2-7; tentatively, D is TRBD2 (6 bases). The ends were cut back, 4 bases at V and 7 bases at J, with 23 bases in the middle. The CDR3 loop spans 16 amino acids. Germline lookup yields CDR1 SGHVS and CDR2 FNYEAQ. As DNA, the CDR3 is TGTGCCAGCAGCTCCCGAGGGGCGGGTAGTGGGACTGAGCAGTACTTC. Encoded protein: CASSSRGAGSGTEQYF.

This chain links TRBV11-2 with TRBJ2-5; perhaps TRBD1 as D (6 bases). Trimming took off 6 bases at V and 5 bases at J, with 19 bases between the two ends. Germline V CDR1 and CDR2: SGHAT, FQNNGV. This CDR3 comprises 15 residues. CDR3 sequence: CASRTIKGVGETQYF. The CDR3 DNA is TGTGCCAGCAGAACGATAAAGGGGGTAGGGGAGACCCAGTACTTC. Looking up the rest from reference TRBV11-2 and TRBJ2-5 gives the full variable domain: EAGVAQSPRYKIIEKRQSVAFWCNPISGHATLYWYQQILGQGPKLLIQFQNNGVVDDSQLPKDRFSAERLKGVDSTLKIQPAKLEDSAVYLCASRTIKGVGETQYFGPGTRLLVL.

The J gene is TRBJ2-6, the V gene TRBV27; maybe TRBD2 (5 bases). Trimming took 3 bases from V and 4 from J, leaving 13 bases between them. The CDR3 has 16 residues. Germline assignment: CDR1 MNHEY and CDR2 SMNVEV (reference sequence). The CDR3: CASSFEGRLGANVLTF. CDR3 nucleotide sequence: TGTGCCAGCAGTTTTGAGGGTCGTCTCGGGGCCAACGTCCTGACTTTC. Full variable domain (outside the CDR3, taken from reference TRBV27 and TRBJ2-6): EAQVTQNPRYLITVTGKKLTVTCSQNMNHEYMSWYRQDPGLGLRQIYYSMNVEVTDKGDVPEGYKVSRKEKRNFPLILESPSPNQTSLYFCASSFEGRLGANVLTFGAGSRLTVL.

The chain couples TRBV11-2 to TRBJ2-5; weak D call: TRBD1 (5 bases). CDR1 and CDR2 (germline): SGHAT, FQNNGV. V was clipped by 1 base and J by 7 bases, with 13 bases between them. The CDR3 totals 14 residues. CDR3 loop: CASSLAQEIGTQYF. The CDR3 DNA follows: TGTGCCAGCAGCTTAGCACAGGAGATCGGGACCCAGTACTTC.

The chain recombines TRBV7-3 with TRBJ2-2; weak D call: TRBD2 (6 bases). This CDR3 comprises 17 residues. Trimming pared 0 bases from V and 2 bases from J, leaving 13 bases between. Germline loops: CDR1 SGHTA, CDR2 FQGTGA. The CDR3 loop reads CASSLTGGRANTGELFF. CDR3 in DNA: TGTGCCAGCAGCTTAACGGGAGGCAGGGCTAACACCGGGGAGCTGTTTTTT. Based on the CDR3 plus reference TRBV7-3 and TRBJ2-2, the full variable domain is GAGVSQTPSNKVTEKGKYVELRCDPISGHTALYWYRQSLGQGPEFLIYFQGTGAADDSGLPNDRFFAVRPEGSVSTLKIQRTERGDSAVYLCASSLTGGRANTGELFFGEGSRLTVL.